These T cell receptor beta chains were read from a single sample in a study of T-cell reconstitution after alpha-beta-depleted transplantation in children. TCRdb reprocessed the PCR reads via MiXCR and lists one record per CDR3 protein. The table lists about 830,000 distinct CDR3 sequences, around 15% of them singletons. The input for sequencing was PBMCs, mostly from graft donor cells, taken 360 days after TCRalphabeta/CD19-depleted stem cell transplant. These receptor sequences come from a male patient between 5 and 17 years old who had a stem cell transplant for acute lymphoblastic leukemia, so the T cells may come from the graft donor. CDR3s include the opening cysteine and the closing phenylalanine or tryptophan. A D gene is named only where the DNA matches it firmly. Clone sizes are given selectively: once, few, many, or a class where the clone is expanded.

D	J	size	V	DNA	CDR3
TRBD1	TRBJ2-7	few	TRBV9	TGTGCCAGCAGCGAAACAGGGGGCATAGGCTACGAGCAGTACTTC	CASSETGGIGYEQYF
.	TRBJ2-2	.	TRBV6-1	TGTGCCAGCAGGTCGCGGCCTAACACCGGGGAGCTGTTTTTT	CASRSRPNTGELFF
TRBD2	TRBJ2-3	many	TRBV6-5	TGTGCCAGCAGTTACTCGCCTAGCGGGATAGGAGATACGCAGTATTTT	CASSYSPSGIGDTQYF
TRBD1	TRBJ2-7	.	TRBV20-1	TGCAGTGCTAGAGTCCTCGGGTTCGGACAGGGGAAAGAGCAGTACTTC	CSARVLGFGQGKEQYF
.	TRBJ1-5	many	TRBV15	TGTGCCACCAGCCTAGACAGGAACAATCAGCCCCAGCATTTT	CATSLDRNNQPQHF
.	TRBJ2-5	.	TRBV29-1	TGCAGCGTTGAAGCCGCCAGGATACAAGAGACCCAGTACTTC	CSVEAARIQETQYF
.	TRBJ1-3	many	TRBV7-2	TGTGCCAGCAGCTCCAACTCTGGAAACACCATATATTTT	CASSSNSGNTIYF
TRBD1	TRBJ2-7	.	TRBV24-1	TGTGCCACCAGTGGCCTAACCGGGACAGGTGGATTCGAGCAGTACTTC	CATSGLTGTGGFEQYF
.	TRBJ2-1	.	TRBV6-2/TRBV6-3	TGTGCCAGCAGTTACAAGGGCGTTGAGCAGTTCTTC	CASSYKGVEQFF
TRBD2	TRBJ2-1	.	TRBV6-5	TGTGCCAGCAGTTCTGTAGCGGGAGGCCCATCAAGTGAGCAGTTCTTC	CASSSVAGGPSSEQFF
TRBD2	TRBJ2-1	.	TRBV9	TGTGCCAACAGCCTCCCACCAGGGACTAGCGTGCAGTTCTTC	CANSLPPGTSVQFF
.	TRBJ2-7	once	TRBV7-6	TGTGCCAGCAGCTTACGAATGTCAGGGTGGTACGAGCAGTACTTC	CASSLRMSGWYEQYF
TRBD1	TRBJ2-5	many	TRBV5-1	TGCGCCAGCAGCTATGGGACAGCCAACCAAGAGACCCAGTACTTC	CASSYGTANQETQYF
.	TRBJ2-1	few	TRBV5-5	TGTGCCAGCAGCTTTCCGGGAGTACGCTACAATGAGCAGTTCTTC	CASSFPGVRYNEQFF
.	TRBJ2-5	many	TRBV7-9	TGTGCCAGCAGCTTAATTCGCGAGACCCAGTACTTC	CASSLIRETQYF
.	TRBJ2-7	many	TRBV29-1	TGCAGCGTTGAAGACGAGGACAGACCTGTGGGGGAGCAGTACTTC	CSVEDEDRPVGEQYF
TRBD2	TRBJ2-3	few	TRBV20-1	TGCAGTGCTAGAGAAGCGGGAGGGAGGCGGACAGATACGCAGTATTTT	CSAREAGGRRTDTQYF
TRBD2	TRBJ2-1	.	TRBV5-1	TGCGCCAGCAGCCCGGTAGCGGGAGGAAACAATGAGCAGTTCTTC	CASSPVAGGNNEQFF
.	TRBJ1-5	few	TRBV7-6	TGTGCCAGCAGCTTATTGGGGGCGGCTCAGCCCCAGCATTTT	CASSLLGAAQPQHF
.	TRBJ2-7	few	TRBV5-1	TGCGCCAGCGGTCAGAATTTAGCCTACGAGCAGTACTTC	CASGQNLAYEQYF
.	TRBJ2-1	.	TRBV4-1	TGCGCCAGCAGCGGTCCAGGGATTGAGCTGAATGAGCAGTTCTTC	CASSGPGIELNEQFF
TRBD2	TRBJ2-1	many	TRBV5-1	TGCGCCAGCAGCTTCAGACTAGCGGGATTTGGTGCCTTAAATGAGCAGTTCTTC	CASSFRLAGFGALNEQFF
TRBD1	TRBJ1-1	few	TRBV25-1	TGTGCCAGCGGCCGACAGGGGATAAACACTGAAGCTTTCTTT	CASGRQGINTEAFF
TRBD2	TRBJ2-5	many	TRBV12-5	TGTGCTAGTGGTTCCAGCCGGGGGGTACACGAGACCCAGTACTTC	CASGSSRGVHETQYF
TRBD2	TRBJ2-1	few	TRBV10-3	TGTGCCATCAGTGATCCCGGGGGGCGGGGGGATAACTACAATGAGCAGTTCTTC	CAISDPGGRGDNYNEQFF
.	TRBJ1-1	.	TRBV20-1	TGCAGTGCGCCCGGGGTGGTCACTGAAGCTTTCTTT	CSAPGVVTEAFF
.	TRBJ2-7	few	TRBV7-6	TGTGCCAGCAGCTCTAGCGCAAACGAGCAGTACTTC	CASSSSANEQYF
TRBD1	TRBJ2-7	once	TRBV6-5	TGTGCCAGCAGTTACCGCCGAGGACAGGGGGCCTACGAGCAGTACTTC	CASSYRRGQGAYEQYF
.	TRBJ1-2	.	TRBV7-9	TGTGCCAGCAGCTTCCGAAGCGGGGGCTACACCTTC	CASSFRSGGYTF
TRBD1	TRBJ2-7	.	TRBV5-1	TGCGCCAGCAGCATAAACAGGGGGCAATCCTACGAGCAGTACTTC	CASSINRGQSYEQYF
.	TRBJ2-7	few	TRBV13	TGTGCCAGCAGCTTACTAGTAACGAACTACGAGCAGTACTTC	CASSLLVTNYEQYF
.	TRBJ2-3	few	TRBV30	TGTGCCTGGAGTGGCTTCGCCGCAGCGCAGTATTTT	CAWSGFAAAQYF
.	TRBJ2-1	few	TRBV4-1	TGCGCCAGCAGAACAACCGGGGATGAGCAGTTCTTC	CASRTTGDEQFF
.	TRBJ2-3	many	TRBV5-1	TGCGCCAGCAGCGCGCCGACTAGTTCGATGTCTCCAGATACGCAGTATTTT	CASSAPTSSMSPDTQYF
TRBD2	TRBJ2-3	.	TRBV29-1	TGCAGCGTTGCCCCGGGACTAGCGGGAGGAGATACGCAGTATTTT	CSVAPGLAGGDTQYF
TRBD2	TRBJ2-4	few	TRBV5-1	TGCGCCAGCAGCTTGGAGTCCCGACTAGCGGGAGAGGCTCAGTACTTC	CASSLESRLAGEAQYF
TRBD2	TRBJ2-1	.	TRBV6-2/TRBV6-3	TGTGCCAGCAGTTACTGGGGGACTAGCGGGCCATCCTACAATGAGCAGTTCTTC	CASSYWGTSGPSYNEQFF
TRBD1	TRBJ1-1	few	TRBV19	TGTGCTGTGACAGGGGGCGAGACTGAAGCTTTCTTT	CAVTGGETEAFF
.	TRBJ2-7	few	TRBV2	TGTGCCAGCAGTGAAGATCAGGGCGAGCAGTACTTC	CASSEDQGEQYF
TRBD2	TRBJ2-1	.	TRBV27	TGTGCCAGCAGTGGGGGAAGCGGGAAGAGCTCCTACAATGAGCAGTTCTTC	CASSGGSGKSSYNEQFF
TRBD1	TRBJ2-7	few	TRBV12-3/TRBV12-4	TGTGCCAGCACGGGACAGGGGGTTCACTACGAGCAGTACTTC	CASTGQGVHYEQYF
.	TRBJ2-2	.	TRBV29-1	TGCAGCGTTGAGTGGGGGGTGGACACCGGGGAGCTGTTTTTT	CSVEWGVDTGELFF
TRBD1	TRBJ1-2	.	TRBV18	TGTGCCAGCTCACCAAGGACAGGGGCCTGGGATGGCTACACCTTC	CASSPRTGAWDGYTF
.	TRBJ2-2	many	TRBV27	TGTGCCAGCAGTTCCCGGGGCAACACCGGGGAGCTGTTTTTT	CASSSRGNTGELFF